Listed below are T cell receptor beta chains from one sample, sequenced in a study of T cell clonotyping in hematopoietic cell transplantation. Sequencing used immunoSEQ multiplex PCR; TCRdb keeps in-frame clones, though not all of them. The top ten clones hold 14% of a sample with about 5,000 clones, about 26% of them seen once. The sequenced sample was peripheral blood mononuclear cells, obtained 180 days after allogeneic stem cell transplant. These TCRs come from a male patient between 40 and 50 years old who had an allogeneic stem cell transplant from an unrelated donor, so the T cells may come from the graft donor. Some clones in this sample may be carry-over from other donors' samples. CDR3s include the opening cysteine and the closing phenylalanine or tryptophan. Each record gives: J gene, D gene, V gene, clone size, CDR3 protein, CDR3 DNA. D genes are given only for firm matches. Clone size is not always given. Where it is, it says once, few, many or a class for expanded clones.

TRBJ1-3 | NA | TRBV29-1 | NA | CSVEDGGTPTSGNTIYF | TGCAGCGTTGAAGATGGGGGGACACCCACCTCTGGAAACACCATATATTTT
TRBJ2-7 | NA | TRBV4-1 | NA | CASSQGGGHSYEQYF | TGCGCCAGCAGCCAAGGTGGGGGACACTCTTACGAGCAGTACTTC
TRBJ1-4 | NA | TRBV30 | NA | CAWSPRTSGVSEKLFF | TGTGCCTGGAGCCCGCGTACTTCGGGGGTTTCTGAAAAACTGTTTTTT
TRBJ2-7 | NA | TRBV29-1 | NA | CSVGDAGPQYF | TGCAGCGTTGGGGACGCTGGGCCGCAGTACTTC
TRBJ1-2 | NA | TRBV29-1 | NA | CSVEVEGHGYTF | TGCAGCGTTGAAGTAGAGGGGCATGGCTACACCTTC
TRBJ2-7 | TRBD1 | TRBV30 | NA | CAWNKGTGREQYF | TGTGCCTGGAACAAAGGGACAGGGAGGGAGCAGTACTTC
TRBJ1-5 | NA | TRBV30 | NA | CAWSPMIDQPQHF | TGTGCCTGGAGTCCCATGATTGATCAGCCCCAGCATTTT
TRBJ2-7 | NA | TRBV29-1 | few | CSVDRGVNEQYF | TGCAGCGTTGACAGGGGGGTGAACGAGCAGTACTTC
TRBJ2-2 | TRBD2 | TRBV28 | few | CASSWTSAAGELFF | TGTGCCAGCAGTTGGACTAGCGCGGCCGGGGAGCTGTTTTTT
TRBJ1-1 | NA | TRBV9 | NA | CASSVVSRNTEAFF | TGTGCCAGCAGCGTAGTGTCGAGGAACACTGAAGCTTTCTTT
TRBJ2-1 | TRBD1 | TRBV25-1 | NA | CASSHRDRGQYEQFF | TGTGCCAGCAGTCACCGGGACAGGGGGCAATATGAGCAGTTCTTC
TRBJ1-1 | NA | TRBV5-1 | large | CASSLREEESTEAFF | TGCGCCAGCAGCTTAAGGGAGGAGGAGAGCACTGAAGCTTTCTTT
TRBJ2-5 | NA | TRBV1 | NA | CTSSQEEGEAGETQYF | TGCACCAGCAGCCAAGAGGAGGGGGAAGCAGGAGAGACCCAGTACTTC
TRBJ1-2 | NA | TRBV27 | NA | CASSPTGFYGYTF | TGTGCCAGCAGTCCGACAGGATTCTATGGCTACACCTTC
TRBJ1-2 | NA | TRBV25-1 | NA | CASSRSPDNYGYTF | TGTGCCAGCAGCCGCAGCCCCGATAACTATGGCTACACCTTC
TRBJ2-7 | NA | TRBV30 | NA | CAWSVLGGGNSYEQYF | TGTGCCTGGAGTGTACTGGGGGGAGGAAACTCCTACGAGCAGTACTTC
TRBJ1-1 | NA | TRBV7-9 | few | CASSSQADTEAFF | TGTGCCAGCAGCTCCCAGGCTGACACCGAAGCTTTCTTT
TRBJ2-7 | TRBD1 | TRBV7-2 | NA | CASSPGRGGGEQYF | TGTGCCAGCAGCCCGGGACGAGGGGGCGGCGAGCAGTACTTC
TRBJ2-7 | NA | TRBV28 | NA | CASSLGVPYEQYF | TGTGCCAGCAGTTTAGGGGTCCCCTACGAGCAGTACTTC
TRBJ1-2 | NA | TRBV5-6 | few | CASSLDYGYTF | TGTGCCAGCAGCTTAGACTATGGCTACACCTTC
TRBJ2-7 | NA | TRBV2 | few | CASSEGGGLYEQYF | TGTGCCAGCAGTGAAGGTGGGGGGCTCTACGAGCAGTACTTC
TRBJ1-1 | NA | TRBV6-6 | few | CASGWGTEAFF | TGTGCCAGCGGTTGGGGCACTGAAGCTTTCTTT
TRBJ1-5 | TRBD1 | TRBV30 | NA | CAWSTGGGQFGNQPQHF | TGTGCCTGGAGTACCGGAGGGGGACAGTTTGGCAATCAGCCCCAGCATTTT
TRBJ2-7 | TRBD2 | TRBV7-2 | NA | CASSDRLADDLHEQYF | TGTGCCAGCAGCGACAGACTAGCGGACGACCTCCACGAGCAGTACTTC
TRBJ1-5 | NA | TRBV4-3 | NA | CASSQDGQSAGGQPQHF | TGCGCCAGCAGCCAAGATGGTCAGTCGGCAGGCGGTCAGCCCCAGCATTTT
TRBJ1-1 | NA | TRBV4-3 | NA | CASSQAGNTEAFF | TGCGCCAGCAGCCAAGCCGGGAACACTGAAGCTTTCTTT
TRBJ1-2 | TRBD1 | TRBV29-1 | NA | CSAGTGGSGYTF | TGCAGCGCTGGGACAGGGGGGTCTGGCTACACCTTC
TRBJ2-5 | TRBD1 | TRBV28 | medium-sized | CASDTGGPETQYF | TGTGCCAGCGATACAGGGGGACCAGAGACCCAGTACTTC
TRBJ2-7 | TRBD1 | TRBV28 | NA | CASRPGQGWNEQYF | TGTGCCAGCAGACCTGGACAGGGGTGGAACGAGCAGTACTTC
TRBJ2-5 | NA | TRBV4-2 | few | CASSQDWGDQETQYF | TGTGCCAGCAGCCAAGATTGGGGGGACCAAGAGACCCAGTACTTC
TRBJ1-1 | TRBD1 | TRBV30 | NA | CAWGTGDTEAFF | TGTGCCTGGGGGACAGGGGACACTGAAGCTTTCTTT
TRBJ2-7 | TRBD2 | TRBV7-2 | NA | CASSHWTSGRYEQYF | TGTGCCAGCAGCCATTGGACTAGCGGGAGGTACGAGCAGTACTTC
TRBJ2-7 | TRBD2 | TRBV9 | NA | CASSVDGRGAYEQYF | TGTGCCAGCAGCGTAGATGGGCGGGGGGCCTACGAGCAGTACTTC
TRBJ2-7 | NA | TRBV5-6 | NA | CASSWTEVVGEQYF | TGTGCCAGCAGCTGGACGGAGGTGGTGGGAGAGCAGTACTTC
TRBJ1-1 | NA | TRBV30 | few | CAWSVLSTEAFF | TGTGCCTGGAGTGTACTGAGCACTGAAGCTTTCTTT
TRBJ1-3 | NA | TRBV30 | NA | CAWSALWNTIYF | TGTGCCTGGAGTGCCCTATGGAACACCATATATTTT
TRBJ2-5 | TRBD2 | TRBV19 | few | CASRLTSGTETQYF | TGTGCCAGTAGACTGACTAGCGGGACGGAGACCCAGTACTTC
TRBJ1-5 | NA | TRBV25-1 | NA | CASSGRTDHRQPQHF | TGTGCCAGCAGTGGAAGAACAGACCATCGGCAGCCCCAGCATTTT
TRBJ2-1 | NA | TRBV30 | few | CAWSGREGGYNEQFF | TGTGCCTGGAGTGGAAGGGAGGGGGGCTACAATGAGCAGTTCTTC
TRBJ2-4 | NA | TRBV28 | few | CASSLFGDNKNIQYF | TGTGCCAGCAGTTTATTTGGGGATAACAAAAACATTCAGTACTTC
TRBJ2-7 | TRBD2 | TRBV19 | few | CASSPGGAEQYF | TGTGCCAGTAGTCCGGGGGGAGCCGAGCAGTACTTC
TRBJ1-2 | TRBD1 | TRBV4-1 | NA | CASSQDWQGGDGYTF | TGCGCCAGCAGCCAAGACTGGCAGGGGGGAGATGGCTACACCTTC
TRBJ2-7 | NA | TRBV2 | NA | CASGTDSTYEQYF | TGTGCCAGTGGGACCGATTCCACCTACGAGCAGTACTTC
TRBJ2-7 | NA | TRBV29-1 | few | CSVAQKYEQYF | TGCAGCGTTGCACAGAAGTACGAGCAGTACTTC
TRBJ1-1 | NA | TRBV30 | NA | CAWSVGMNTEAFF | TGTGCCTGGAGCGTAGGGATGAACACTGAAGCTTTCTTT
TRBJ1-2 | TRBD1 | TRBV7-8 | NA | CASSSLPQGARYGYTF | TGTGCCAGCAGCTCGCTCCCCCAGGGGGCGCGGTATGGCTACACCTTC
TRBJ1-1 | TRBD1 | TRBV30 | few | CAWNPGQGYLEAFF | TGTGCCTGGAACCCGGGACAGGGGTATTTAGAAGCTTTCTTT
TRBJ1-1 | NA | TRBV29-1 | few | CSVDLGNTEAFF | TGCAGCGTTGACCTCGGGAACACTGAAGCTTTCTTT
TRBJ2-5 | NA | TRBV30 | few | CAWTGGGIETQYF | TGTGCCTGGACGGGCGGGGGCATAGAGACCCAGTACTTC